This T cell receptor (delta chain) was sequenced during a study of gamma-delta chains in newborns, infants, children. Study-level information: Polyclonal expansion of innate γδ T cells after birth follows microbial exposure.

The CDR3 consists of 16 residues. Per germline, CDR1 GEAIGNYY and CDR2 EKD. TCRdb reanalysed the reads via CATT. Found here are about 7,000 delta-chain clones, more than 0.6% of them singletons; the top ten hold 15% to 19%. A word on this clone: The protein recorded in TCRdb matches a much larger clone and deviates from this DNA's translation at residue 14, suggesting a read error; the protein here is obtained by translating the DNA.

This TCR was recovered from a child who was a newborn, infant or young child, either healthy, febrile or measles-vaccinated (not recorded which). Sequencing input: blood. This chain connects TRDV2 to TRDJ3; 8 bases line up with TRDD3. The CDR3 is CACDGIRSWDTRQVFF. The CDR3 DNA reads as TGTGCCTGTGACGGGATACGCTCCTGGGACACCCGACAGGTGTTTTTC.